This passage covers 25 T cell receptor beta chains from one sample sequenced in a study of blood T cell repertoires in COVID-19. Using immunoSEQ multiplex PCR, the repertoire was profiled, and TCRdb retains in-frame clones only, with some absent. The data show hundreds of thousands of clones, 75% to 90% seen once. Sequencing used PBMCs or T cells enriched from blood (not recorded which). The receptors stem from a woman aged 25-40 years who had been exposed to COVID-19.

The V and J genes are TRBV27 and TRBJ2-7, with D tentatively TRBD1 (6 bases). Germline CDR1 reads MNHEY; CDR2 reads SMNVEV (reference sequence). Trimming stripped 6 bases from V and 4 bases from J, with 19 bases between. The CDR3 consists of 15 residues. For the CDR3, the DNA is TGTGCCAGCAGCCTTCGCGCAGGGGATCCGTACGAGCAGTACTTC. Translating it yields CASSLRAGDPYEQYF.

Remarks on this clone: In the same sample, other DNA sequences code for this CDR3. The genes are TRBV5-1 and TRBJ2-7, with 10 positions matching TRBD2. J was trimmed by 0 bases and V by 4 bases; bases with no gene match: 4. From germline, CDR1 is SGHRS and CDR2 YFSETQ. The CDR3 runs 15 residues. For the CDR3, the DNA is TGCGCCAGCAGCCTTAGCGGGGGGAGCTCCTACGAGCAGTACTTC. Translation: CASSLSGGSSYEQYF.

V usage is TRBV12-3 or TRBV12-4 and J usage is TRBJ2-1; D ambiguous. The CDR3 contains 13 residues. Trimming cost V 1 base and J 5 bases, with 6 bases left between them. CDR3: CASSLDTDNEQFF. In DNA form, the CDR3 reads TGTGCCAGCAGTTTAGACACAGACAATGAGCAGTTCTTC.

The J gene is TRBJ1-2, the V gene TRBV6-1, with TRBD1 as a possible D gene (6 bases). From germline, CDR1 is MNHNS and CDR2 SASEGT. V gave up 1 base and J gave up 8 bases, with 14 bases separating them. This CDR3 has 14 residues. CDR3 sequence reads: CASSEGDTQRGYTF. The DNA of the CDR3 is TGTGCCAGCAGTGAAGGGGACACCCAACGGGGCTACACCTTC.

The J gene is TRBJ2-1, the V gene TRBV19; TRBD1 might be the D (5 bases). CDR1 LNHDA and CDR2 SQIVND come from the germline V gene (reference sequence). V lost 6 bases to trimming and J lost 5 bases, with 8 bases between them. This CDR3 is 12 amino acids long. CDR3 sequence (DNA): TGTGCCAGTAGCAACAGGAACAATGAGCAGTTCTTC. Its protein is CASSNRNNEQFF.

V is TRBV25-1 and J is TRBJ2-3, with D possibly matching TRBD2 (5 bases). Deletions cut 7 bases from V and 6 bases from J, with 17 bases between. The germline V gene encodes CDR1 MGHDK and CDR2 SYGVNS. CDR3 length equals 14 residues. This CDR3 is CASTSSRRGDTQYF. DNA of the CDR3: TGTGCCAGCACCTCCTCCCGCCGAGGGGATACGCAGTATTTT.

The CDR3 nucleotides are TGTGCCTGGAGTGTATCGGGGAGGGAGACCCAGTACTTC. Translating gives CAWSVSGRETQYF. J is TRBJ2-5 and V is TRBV30, with D possibly being TRBD2 (6 bases). This CDR3 is built from 13 residues. The germline V gene encodes CDR1 GTSNPN and CDR2 SVGIG (reference sequence). V was trimmed by 0 bases and J by 5 bases, leaving 10 bases between them.

The chain has TRBV5-4 and TRBJ1-1; D unclear. The CDR3 consists of 12 residues. The germline V and J ends were trimmed by 4 bases and 1 base, with 5 bases remaining between them. Per germline, CDR1 SGHNT and CDR2 YYREEE (reference sequence). Here the CDR3 DNA reads TGTGCCAGCAGCACCAGGAACACTGAAGCTTTCTTT. Amino acid sequence: CASSTRNTEAFF.

The chain links TRBV6-2 or TRBV6-3 to TRBJ1-6; 9 nucleotides match TRBD1. The V segment lost 6 bases and the J segment 7 bases; nucleotides outside the gene matches: 13. The CDR3 spans 17 residues. The V gene's germline CDR1 is MNHEY and CDR2 SVGEGT. The CDR3 DNA reads TGTGCCAGCAGCACCCCGGGACAGGGAGTTTACAATTCACCCCTCCACTTT. Its translation is CASSTPGQGVYNSPLHF.

Only one count was recorded for this clone. The chain joins TRBV6-5 to TRBJ1-2; 12 nucleotides agree with TRBD1. Germline CDR1 reads MNHEY; CDR2 reads SVGAGI. With 6 bases clipped from V and 7 bases from J, the junction kept 9 bases outside the gene matches. The length of the CDR3 is 15 residues. CDR3 DNA: TGTGCCAGCAGACCTTCGGGACAGGGGGCAGGTGGCTACACCTTC. Its translation is CASRPSGQGAGGYTF.

This rearrangement joins TRBV28 to TRBJ2-1; perhaps TRBD1 as D (5 bases). The V and J ends lost 8 bases and 2 bases respectively, with 13 bases between them. The length of the CDR3 is 14 residues. CDR1 MDHEN and CDR2 SYDVKM come from the germline V gene. In DNA, the CDR3 is TGTGCCAGCTCCCCCCCGGACACCTACAATGAGCAGTTCTTC. Translation: CASSPPDTYNEQFF.

The V gene is TRBV20-1, the J gene TRBJ1-2; D possibly corresponds to TRBD1 (6 bases). Germline V gene data show CDR1 as DFQATT and CDR2 as SNEGSKA (reference sequence). This CDR3 has 14 amino acids. V was trimmed by 3 bases and J by 4 bases, leaving 15 bases between them. CDR3 in amino acids: CSASRGQGIYGYTF. CDR3 DNA sequence: TGCAGTGCTAGTCGGGGCCAGGGGATCTATGGCTACACCTTC.

The rearrangement joins TRBV29-1 to TRBJ2-5; maybe TRBD1 (5 bases). The CDR3 sequence is 12 residues long. V lost 7 bases and J lost 1, with 10 bases in between. CDR1 and CDR2 (germline): SQVTM, ANQGSEA. CDR3 sequence: CSGQQVQETQYF. The CDR3 nucleotides read TGCAGCGGGCAACAGGTCCAAGAGACCCAGTACTTC.

The chain has TRBV15 and TRBJ1-4; TRBD1 might be the D (5 bases). Deletions cut 0 bases from V and 6 bases from J, with 14 bases between. The length of the CDR3 is 16 residues. Germline V lookup: CDR1 LNHNV, CDR2 YYDKDF (reference sequence). The CDR3 bases are TGTGCCACCAGCAGAGAGCGGGGGAATCAATATGAAAAACTGTTTTTT. Amino acids: CATSRERGNQYEKLFF.

This chain connects TRBV3-1 (or the pseudogene TRBV3-2) to TRBJ2-7; D gene ambiguous. With 1 base removed from V and 3 bases from J, the gap between germline ends came to 10 bases. Germline CDR1 is LGHDT and CDR2 is YNNKEL (reference sequence). This CDR3 spans 14 amino acids. The CDR3 region has the DNA TGTGCCAGCAGCCAAGCCGCCAGCGTCTACGAGCAGTACTTC. Translating it yields CASSQAASVYEQYF.

The CDR3: CASSQDLGLAGSWGEETQYF. For the CDR3, the DNA is TGTGCCAGCAGCCAAGACCTGGGACTAGCGGGGTCCTGGGGGGAAGAGACCCAGTACTTC. This chain uses TRBV3-1 (or the pseudogene TRBV3-2) with TRBJ2-5, with 13 bases lining up with TRBD2. CDR3 length: 20 amino acids. J was trimmed by 3 bases and V by 0 bases; bases with no gene match: 13. The germline V gene has CDR1 LGHDT and CDR2 YNNKEL (reference sequence).

The chain is built from TRBV11-2 and TRBJ1-4; D uncertain. V dropped 1 base and J dropped 0 bases, with 9 bases sitting between them. The germline CDR1 and CDR2 sequences are SGHAT and FQNNGV. The CDR3 has 16 residues. The CDR3 DNA reads TGTGCCAGCAGCTTAGGTCGGGGAGCAACTAATGAAAAACTGTTTTTT. As protein: CASSLGRGATNEKLFF.

The chain links TRBV6-5 to TRBJ1-1; tentatively, D is TRBD1 (5 bases). The CDR3 totals 13 residues. Germline CDR1 reads MNHEY; CDR2 reads SVGAGI. V lost 7 bases and J 0 bases, leaving 9 bases between the germline ends. For the CDR3, the DNA is TGTGCCAGCACGGGCAGGGTGAACACTGAAGCTTTCTTT. This codes for CASTGRVNTEAFF.

The J gene is TRBJ2-1, the V gene TRBV27, with D possibly matching TRBD1 (6 bases). CDR3 length: 13 residues. The germline CDR1 and CDR2 sequences are MNHEY and SMNVEV (reference sequence). Trimming removed 4 bases at V and 4 bases at J, with 8 bases between. The chain's CDR3 is CASSWTAYNEQFF. The CDR3 DNA reads as TGTGCCAGCAGTTGGACAGCATACAATGAGCAGTTCTTC.

The J gene is TRBJ2-7, the V gene TRBV4-1, with 10 bases fitting TRBD2. CDR3 length: 18 residues. Trimming cost V 1 base and J 1 base; bases outside gene matches: 10. The germline V gene has CDR1 MGHRA and CDR2 YSYEKL. The CDR3 loop reads CASSQAISGGPLSYEQYF. CDR3 bases: TGCGCCAGCAGCCAAGCTATTAGCGGGGGGCCACTATCCTACGAGCAGTACTTC.

Ten or more counts support this clone. The rearrangement links TRBV15 to TRBJ1-3; D is possibly TRBD1 (5 bases). This CDR3 contains 12 residues. The germline CDR1 and CDR2 sequences are LNHNV and YYDKDF (reference sequence). V lost 7 bases and J lost 1, with 5 bases in between. CDR3 in DNA: TGTGCCACCAAGGGGTCTGGAAACACCATATATTTT. Translated, it gives CATKGSGNTIYF. Variable domain in full (rest from reference TRBV15 and TRBJ1-3): DAMVIQNPRYQVTQFGKPVTLSCSQTLNHNVMYWYQQKSSQAPKLLFHYYDKDFNNEADTPDNFQSRRPNTSFCFLDIRSPGLGDTAMYLCATKGSGNTIYFGEGSWLTVV.

V and J are TRBV5-1 and TRBJ1-2; no clear D. The CDR3 loop spans 14 amino acids. Trimming pared 5 bases from V and 0 bases from J, leaving 11 bases between. Germline assignment: CDR1 SGHRS and CDR2 YFSETQ. For the CDR3, the DNA is TGCGCCAGCAGGCTGACACCCACTAACTATGGCTACACCTTC. It encodes CASRLTPTNYGYTF. Filled out from reference TRBV5-1 and TRBJ1-2, the complete variable domain reads KAGVTQTPRYLIKTRGQQVTLSCSPISGHRSVSWYQQTPGQGLQFLFEYFSETQRNKGNFPGRFSGRQFSNSRSEMNVSTLELGDSALYLCASRLTPTNYGYTFGSGTRLTVV.

The gene calls are TRBV29-1 and TRBJ1-2, with a tentative D call TRBD1 (5 bases). The CDR3 covers 12 residues. V was shortened by 6 bases and J by 7 bases, with 15 bases between the two germline ends. CDR1 is SQVTM and CDR2 is ANQGSEA in the germline V gene. The chain's CDR3 is CSVAPGSGGYTF. CDR3 nucleotides: TGCAGCGTAGCCCCAGGGTCGGGTGGCTACACCTTC.

The DNA for the CDR3 is TGTGCCAGCAGAGATATAGCGACTAGCGGGGGGGCTTCTCTGTTCTTC. Translated, it gives CASRDIATSGGASLFF. V gene TRBV6-4 combines with J gene TRBJ2-1; TRBD2 matches at 14 bases. J was trimmed by 15 bases and V by 6 bases; bases with no gene match: 16. The V gene's germline CDR1 is MRHNA and CDR2 SNTAGT. The CDR3 totals 16 residues.

The chain employs TRBV5-5 and TRBJ2-2; 9 bases are a match to TRBD1. CDR1 is SGHKS and CDR2 is YYEKEE in the germline V gene (reference sequence). The V gene end was trimmed by 5 bases and the J gene end by 4 bases; junction bases not matched to a gene: 6. This CDR3 has 15 residues. The CDR3 region is CASRPTGGVTGELFF. DNA of the CDR3: TGTGCCAGCAGGCCCACAGGGGGCGTCACCGGGGAGCTGTTTTTT.